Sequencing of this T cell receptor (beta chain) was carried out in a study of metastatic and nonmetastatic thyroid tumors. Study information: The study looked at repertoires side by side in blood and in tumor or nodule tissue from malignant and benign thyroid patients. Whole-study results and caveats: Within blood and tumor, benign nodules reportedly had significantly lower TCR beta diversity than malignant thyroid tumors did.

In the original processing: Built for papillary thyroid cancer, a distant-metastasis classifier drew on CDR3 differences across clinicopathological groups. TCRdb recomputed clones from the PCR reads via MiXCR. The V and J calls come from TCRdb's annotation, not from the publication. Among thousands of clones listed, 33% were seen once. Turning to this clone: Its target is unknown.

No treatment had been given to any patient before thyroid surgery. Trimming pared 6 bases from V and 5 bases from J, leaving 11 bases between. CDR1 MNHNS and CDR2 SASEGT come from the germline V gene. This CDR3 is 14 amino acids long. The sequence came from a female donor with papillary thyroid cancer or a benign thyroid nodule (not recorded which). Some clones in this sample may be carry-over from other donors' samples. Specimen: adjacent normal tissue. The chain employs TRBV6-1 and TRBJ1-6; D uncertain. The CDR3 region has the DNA TGTGCCAGCAGCACGAGAGAAGATAATTCACCCCTCCACTTT. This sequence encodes CASSTREDNSPLHF.